The 30 T cell receptor beta chains listed next were all sequenced from one sample in a study of T cells in women clearing cervical HPV infection. The table came from immunoSEQ multiplex PCR; TCRdb's copy has only in-frame clones and leaves some out. Its table lists fewer than 25,000 clones. The material sequenced was blood buffy coat. These receptors were obtained from a woman aged 18 to 75 with a cervical HPV16 infection that either progressed to CIN3+ or cleared (not recorded which).

Remarks on this clone: The missing CDR3 end, 3 residues past where the read stops, is filled in from the germline J gene. This chain links TRBV7-8 with TRBJ2-3, with 7 bases aligning to TRBD2. CDR1 SGHVS and CDR2 FQNEAQ come from the germline V gene. The CDR3 spans 13 residues. CDR3 DNA, as far as it was read: TGTGCCAGCAAAAGCGGGGTGGGGGGGACG. It codes for CASKSGVGGT. From start to end, the CDR3 is CASKSGVGGTQYF.

A note on this clone: The read is 3 residues too short to cover the CDR3 end, so that end is filled in from the germline J gene. J is TRBJ1-3 and V is TRBV13; 8 bases agree with TRBD1. Trimming at V came to 1 base and at J to 4 bases, leaving 9 bases not matched to a gene. This CDR3 spans 17 amino acids. CDR1 and CDR2 (germline): PRHDT, FYEKMQ (reference sequence). The sequenced part of the CDR3 DNA is TGTGCCAGCAGCTTAGCCCCAGGGGGCGCGGGCGGAAACACC. Its protein is CASSLAPGGAGGNT. The whole CDR3 reads CASSLAPGGAGGNTIYF.

Notes on this clone: The CDR3 is cut off 3 residues early in the read; its end comes from the germline J gene. The chain recombines TRBV18 with TRBJ2-2; no definite D call. CDR3 length equals 14 residues. Per the germline V gene, CDR1 is KGHSH and CDR2 is LQKENI. CDR3 in amino acids: CASSSRRGDEKLFF. The covered CDR3 bases are TGTGCCAGCTCATCAAGGCGCGGAGATGAAAAG.

Note on this clone: The read ends 3 residues early relative to the CDR3; the germline J gene fills the gap. V gene TRBV5-1 combines with J gene TRBJ2-3; 7 nucleotides line up with TRBD2. CDR1 SGHRS and CDR2 YFSETQ come from the germline V gene. The CDR3 runs 13 residues. CDR3 sequence: CASSSGLIETQYF. The part of the CDR3 DNA that was read is TGCGCCAGCAGCTCGGGACTAATAGAGACG.

A remark on this clone: The junction and the germline gene differ at one end; a read error may be behind it. Read sequence stops 3 residues before the CDR3 end, and the germline J gene provides the missing end. This chain joins TRBV13 and TRBJ2-4, with 7 bases identical to TRBD1. The CDR3 is 16 residues long. Germline CDR1 and CDR2: PRHDT and FYEKMQ (reference sequence). This CDR3 is CASSLGQATAKNIQYF. Partial CDR3 DNA: TGTGCCAGCAGCCTAGGACAGGCCACAGCCAAAAACATT.

Remarks on this clone: The read finishes 3 residues shy of the CDR3 end, and the germline J gene is used to complete it. The chain links TRBV19 to TRBJ1-2, with 7 bases that match TRBD1. CDR3 length: 15 residues. Germline-derived CDR1 and CDR2 are LNHDA and SQIVND (reference sequence). CDR3 bases read: TGTGCCAGTAGTCAAGCAGGGGGTATCTACAATGAC. It encodes CASSQAGGIYND. In full, the CDR3 reads CASSQAGGIYNDYTF.

For this clone: From the germline J gene comes the end of the CDR3, since the read stops 3 residues before it. This chain connects TRBV19 to TRBJ2-6; weak D call: TRBD1 (6 bases). Trimming removed 4 bases at V and 0 bases at J, with 10 bases between. Looked up from germline, CDR1 is LNHDA and CDR2 is SQIVND (reference sequence). The CDR3 covers 16 residues. Here the CDR3 reads CASSSGQFSGANVLTF. CDR3 DNA, as far as it was read: TGTGCCAGTAGTAGCGGACAGTTCTCTGGGGCCAACGTC. The entire variable domain, with the rest obtained from reference TRBV19 and TRBJ2-6, is as follows: DGGITQSPKYLFRKEGQNVTLSCEQNLNHDAMYWYRQDPGQGLRLIYYSQIVNDFQKGDIAEGYSVSREKKESFPLTVTSAQKNPTAFYLCASSSGQFSGANVLTFGAGSRLTVL.

As regards this clone: The DNA ends 3 residues before the CDR3 does, and the rest of the CDR3 is filled in from the germline J gene. The chain carries TRBV7-9 and TRBJ1-2; possibly TRBD1 for D (6 bases). The V gene's germline CDR1 is SEHNR and CDR2 FQNEAQ (reference sequence). Deletions cut 1 base from V and 4 bases from J, with 10 bases between. The length of the CDR3 is 14 residues. This CDR3 is CASSLEGGAYGYTF. The CDR3 bases that were read are TGTGCCAGCAGCTTAGAGGGGGGGGCCTATGGC.

For this clone: From the germline J gene comes the end of the CDR3, since the read stops 3 residues before it. The V call is TRBV6-1, the J call TRBJ2-1, with 10 bases fitting TRBD2. With 2 bases clipped from V and 9 bases from J, the junction kept 19 bases outside the gene matches. The CDR3 has 19 amino acids. Germline assignment: CDR1 MNHNS and CDR2 SASEGT. CDR3 DNA (partial): TGTGCCAGCAGTGAATACCCCGGTGGGCTAGCGGGAGTTACGGGTGAG. It is translated as CASSEYPGGLAGVTGE. The CDR3 in full is CASSEYPGGLAGVTGEQFF.

As regards this clone: The read falls 3 residues short of the CDR3 end, and the missing part is taken from the germline J gene. The J gene is TRBJ1-2, the V gene TRBV10-3; no definite D call. The CDR3 spans 12 residues. The germline gives CDR1 ENHRY, CDR2 SYGVKD. The CDR3 reads CAISERVGGYTF. Partial CDR3 DNA: TGTGCCATCAGTGAGAGGGTAGGAGGC.

In regard to this clone: Read coverage stops 3 residues before the CDR3 terminus; the germline J gene supplies the remainder. This sample includes further DNA sequences coding for the same CDR3. The chain uses TRBV29-1 and TRBJ1-3, with TRBD1 identical over 7 bases. Germline lookup yields CDR1 SQVTM and CDR2 ANQGSEA. CDR3 size: 13 residues. Germline trimming cut 6 bases from V and 1 base from J; bases unmatched to any gene: 3. CDR3: CSVQGISGNTIYF. Partial CDR3 DNA: TGCAGCGTACAGGGGATATCTGGAAACACC.

Details on this clone: With the read ending 3 residues before the CDR3 end, the germline J gene is used to fill in that end. V gene TRBV5-6 combines with J gene TRBJ2-7; 8 bases are shared with TRBD2. CDR1 is SGHDT and CDR2 is YYEEEE in the germline V gene. The CDR3 loop spans 15 amino acids. After removal of 2 bases from V and 3 bases from J, the junction contained 7 bases not matched to a gene. The DNA read from the CDR3 is TGTGCCAGCAGCTTAGAGGGCGGGAGGATCTACGAG. Translated: CASSLEGGRIYE. The whole CDR3 region reads CASSLEGGRIYEQYF.

A note on this clone: The read stops 3 residues short of the end of the CDR3; the missing end is completed from the germline J gene. The rearrangement joins TRBV5-1 to TRBJ2-7; 9 bases line up with TRBD2. The germline V gene encodes CDR1 SGHRS and CDR2 YFSETQ. V trimming: 5 bases; J trimming: 2 bases; junction bases outside the gene matches: 2. This CDR3 has 13 residues. Here the CDR3 reads CASSSGGAYEQYF. The sequenced part of the CDR3 DNA is TGCGCCAGCAGTAGCGGGGGTGCCTACGAG.

On this clone itself: The read halts 3 residues ahead of the CDR3 end, with the missing end drawn from the germline J gene. The chain uses TRBV18 and TRBJ1-2; a possible D gene is TRBD1 (5 bases). The germline CDR1 and CDR2 sequences are KGHSH and LQKENI. The length of the CDR3 is 19 residues. This CDR3 reads CASSPGGTSVRVAYNDYTF. The CDR3 bases that were read are TGTGCCAGCTCACCTGGGGGGACTAGCGTCCGGGTGGCTTACAATGAC.

Concerning this clone itself: Read sequence stops 3 residues before the CDR3 end, and the germline J gene provides the missing end. The V call is TRBV5-1, the J call TRBJ2-3; no clear D. The V gene's germline CDR1 is SGHRS and CDR2 YFSETQ. The CDR3 contains 12 residues. The chain's CDR3 is CASSLGGHAQYF. The part of the CDR3 DNA that was read is TGCGCCAGCAGCTTGGGCGGCCATGCG.

Note on this clone: Sequencing ends 3 residues short of the CDR3 end; the germline J gene provides the rest. The chain employs TRBV6-1 and TRBJ1-5; 7 bases agree with TRBD1. In germline, CDR1 is MNHNS, CDR2 SASEGT. The CDR3 has 14 residues. V lost 3 bases, J lost 9 bases, and 8 bases stayed unmatched. The sequenced part of the CDR3 DNA is TGTGCCAGCAGTGAGAAACAGGGGCGGAGGCCC. Its protein product is CASSEKQGRRP. The CDR3 in its entirety is CASSEKQGRRPQHF.

As to this clone: A read error may account for a junction end that differs from germline. The read is 3 residues too short to cover the CDR3 end, so that end is filled in from the germline J gene. The same CDR3 can be traced to other DNA sequences in this sample. The chain recombines TRBV5-5 with TRBJ1-3; D unclear. The length of the CDR3 is 13 residues. Germline CDR1 is SGHKS and CDR2 is YYEKEE (reference sequence). CDR3 loop: CASSPDSRNTIYF. The CDR3 bases that were read are TGTGCCAGCAGCCCGGACTCGAGAAACACG.

Concerning this clone: The read gets to within 3 residues of the CDR3 end, and the germline J gene fills in the rest. This chain uses TRBV20-1 with TRBJ2-7; 7 nucleotides align to TRBD1. This CDR3 comprises 15 residues. Germline-derived CDR1 and CDR2 are DFQATT and SNEGSKA (reference sequence). Trimming removed 0 bases from V and 3 bases from J; junction bases left unmatched: 8. Incomplete CDR3 DNA: TGCAGTGCTAGAGATCCCAGAGGGGGCTTCTACGAG. Translated: CSARDPRGGFYE. The CDR3 as a whole reads CSARDPRGGFYEQYF.

To note about this clone: The sequenced fragment ends 3 residues before the CDR3 boundary, so the rest is inferred from the germline J gene. V and J are TRBV20-1 and TRBJ1-5, with 10 bases identical to TRBD1. CDR1 is DFQATT and CDR2 is SNEGSKA in the germline V gene (reference sequence). Trimming removed 4 bases from V and 4 bases from J; junction bases left unmatched: 10. The length of the CDR3 is 16 residues. Partial CDR3 DNA: TGCAGTGCTAAGGGGACAGGGGAAAGAGGGAATCAGCCC. It specifies CSAKGTGERGNQP. From start to end, the CDR3 is CSAKGTGERGNQPQHF.

As concerns this clone: The read finishes 3 residues shy of the CDR3 end, and the germline J gene is used to complete it. J is TRBJ1-5 and V is TRBV11-2; D is unresolved. Trimming left V 1 base short and J 4 bases short, with 5 bases between. The germline CDR1 and CDR2 sequences are SGHAT and FQNNGV. This CDR3 contains 13 residues. CDR3 DNA (partial): TGTGCCAGCAGCTTAGGCCAGAATCAGCCC. This encodes CASSLGQNQP. Given in full, the CDR3 is CASSLGQNQPQHF.

As concerns this clone: The read is 3 residues too short to cover the CDR3 end, so that end is filled in from the germline J gene. This chain connects TRBV7-6 to TRBJ2-3; a possible D gene is TRBD1 (6 bases). The CDR3 is 16 residues long. V was trimmed by 5 bases and J by 0 bases, leaving 15 bases between them. CDR1 is SGHVS and CDR2 is FNYEAQ in the germline V gene. Partial CDR3 DNA: TGTGCCAGCAGCGACCGACAGGCCCCTAGCACAGATACG. Translation: CASSDRQAPSTDT. From start to end, the CDR3 is CASSDRQAPSTDTQYF.

Note on this clone: The sequenced fragment ends 3 residues before the CDR3 boundary, so the rest is inferred from the germline J gene. V is TRBV6-1 and J is TRBJ1-1; D is uncertain. The CDR3 is made up of 14 amino acids. V lost 1 base and J 7 bases, leaving 13 bases between the germline ends. Germline V gene data show CDR1 as MNHNS and CDR2 as SASEGT. CDR3 DNA (partial): TGTGCCAGCAGTGAAGTAATAGAAACGGTTGAA. It encodes CASSEVIETVE. The full CDR3 sequence reads CASSEVIETVEAFF.

In the case of this clone: The read falls 3 residues short of the CDR3 end, and the missing part is taken from the germline J gene. This chain connects TRBV5-1 to TRBJ1-1; 7 bases fit TRBD1. V trimming: 0 bases; J trimming: 1 base; junction bases outside the gene matches: 6. This CDR3 has 16 residues. Germline-derived CDR1 and CDR2 are SGHRS and YFSETQ. The CDR3 DNA, read in part, is TGCGCCAGCAGCTTGGCCAGGGGGTACCAGAACACTGAA. Its protein is CASSLARGYQNTE. The full CDR3 protein is CASSLARGYQNTEAFF.

As for this clone: The CDR3 extends 3 residues past the end of the read, so its final part is completed from the germline J gene. The chain recombines TRBV11-2 with TRBJ2-5; D uncertain. The V gene lost 5 bases and the J gene lost 5 bases, with 15 bases spanning the gap. The CDR3 is 14 amino acids. From germline, CDR1 is SGHAT and CDR2 FQNNGV. The CDR3 DNA, read in part, is TGTGCCAGCAGCGTCGAAAGACTCGTGGAGACC. This sequence encodes CASSVERLVET. The complete CDR3 protein is CASSVERLVETQYF.

Concerning this clone itself: The read stops 3 residues short of the end of the CDR3; the missing end is completed from the germline J gene. The chain joins TRBV6-1 to TRBJ1-1; no clear D gene. From germline, CDR1 is MNHNS and CDR2 SASEGT. This CDR3 is 13 amino acids long. The part of the CDR3 DNA that was read is TGTGCCAGCAGTGAATTAACGTCGACAGAA. Protein: CASSELTSTE. The whole CDR3 region reads CASSELTSTEAFF.

Notes on this clone: The observed sequence ends 3 residues before the CDR3 terminus, with the missing tail filled in from the germline J gene. The rearrangement uses TRBV10-3 and TRBJ1-2; 8 nucleotides agree with TRBD1. The germline V gene has CDR1 ENHRY and CDR2 SYGVKD. CDR3 size: 14 residues. V lost 10 bases and J lost 4; bases outside the gene matches: 11. CDR3 residues: CATLIDRGPYGYTF. The sequenced CDR3 bases are TGTGCCACCCTGATTGACAGGGGCCCCTATGGC.

For this clone: At one end the junction does not follow the germline gene, possibly because of a read error. Other DNA variants within this sample encode the same CDR3. Partial CDR3 DNA: TGCAGCGTACAGGGGATATCTGGAAACACG. Amino acids: CSVQGISGNT. The whole CDR3 protein reads CSVQGISGNTIYF. This chain connects TRBV29-1 to TRBJ1-3; 7 nucleotides line up with TRBD1. Sequencing ends 3 residues short of the CDR3 end; the germline J gene provides the rest. Germline assignment: CDR1 SQVTM and CDR2 ANQGSEA. The CDR3 contains 13 residues.

Regarding this clone: The read finishes 3 residues shy of the CDR3 end, and the germline J gene is used to complete it. This chain links TRBV18 with TRBJ2-4; possibly TRBD1 for D (5 bases). Trimming removed 5 bases at V and 7 bases at J, with 15 bases between. Germline loops: CDR1 KGHSH, CDR2 LQKENI. The CDR3 spans 14 residues. CDR3: CASSATEHKNIQYF. The part of the CDR3 DNA that was read is TGTGCCAGCTCAGCGACAGAGCACAAGAACATT.

In the case of this clone: The sequenced fragment ends 3 residues before the CDR3 boundary, so the rest is inferred from the germline J gene. This rearrangement joins TRBV7-9 to TRBJ2-7; weak D call: TRBD1 (5 bases). Germline V CDR1 and CDR2: SEHNR, FQNEAQ (reference sequence). CDR3 size: 13 residues. Trimming cost V 7 bases and J 2 bases, with 12 bases left between them. CDR3: CASIPVGAYEQYF. Partial CDR3 DNA: TGTGCCAGCATACCGGTAGGGGCCTACGAG.

As for this clone: The DNA ends 3 residues before the CDR3 does, and the rest of the CDR3 is filled in from the germline J gene. V is TRBV5-1 and J is TRBJ2-3, with a tentative D call TRBD1 (5 bases). The CDR3 is 16 residues long. Deletions cut 2 bases from V and 0 bases from J, with 13 bases between. Germline loops: CDR1 SGHRS, CDR2 YFSETQ. The DNA read from the CDR3 is TGCGCCAGCAGCTTAGGGGCAGGTCATAGCACAGATACG. As protein: CASSLGAGHSTDT. The full CDR3 protein reads CASSLGAGHSTDTQYF.